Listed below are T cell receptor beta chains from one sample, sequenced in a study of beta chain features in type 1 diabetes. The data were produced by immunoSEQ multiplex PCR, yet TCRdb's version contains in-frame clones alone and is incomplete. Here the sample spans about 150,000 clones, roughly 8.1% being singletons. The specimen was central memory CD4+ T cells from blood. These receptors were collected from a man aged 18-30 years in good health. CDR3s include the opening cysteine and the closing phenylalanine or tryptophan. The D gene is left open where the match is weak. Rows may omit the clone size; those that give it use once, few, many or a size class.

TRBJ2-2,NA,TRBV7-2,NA,CASSLSSGRMSTGELFF,TGTGCCAGCAGCTTAAGTTCTGGTCGAATGAGTACCGGGGAGCTGTTTTTT
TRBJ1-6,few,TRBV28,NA,CASSLPLAGLSYNSPLHF,TGTGCCAGCAGTTTACCCCTTGCAGGACTCTCCTATAATTCACCCCTCCACTTT
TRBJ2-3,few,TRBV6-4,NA,CASKGGGGTDTQYF,TGTGCCAGCAAGGGGGGAGGGGGCACAGATACGCAGTATTTT
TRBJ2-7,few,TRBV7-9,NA,CASSGAGTDPYEQYF,TGTGCCAGCAGCGGTGCGGGGACAGACCCCTACGAGCAGTACTTC
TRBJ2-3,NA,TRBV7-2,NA,CASGRTRDTDTQYF,TGTGCCAGCGGGAGGACAAGGGACACAGATACGCAGTATTTT
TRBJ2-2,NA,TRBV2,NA,CASSVGANTGELFF,TGTGCCAGCAGTGTCGGAGCGAACACCGGGGAGCTGTTTTTT
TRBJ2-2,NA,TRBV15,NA,CATSRDPGNTGELFF,TGTGCCACCAGCAGAGATCCGGGAAACACCGGGGAGCTGTTTTTT
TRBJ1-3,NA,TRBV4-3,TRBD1,CASSQTGDTIYF,TGCGCCAGCAGCCAAACAGGGGACACCATATATTTT
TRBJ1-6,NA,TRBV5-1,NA,CASSLFRTEHNSPLHF,TGCGCCAGCAGCTTGTTTCGGACAGAACATAATTCACCCCTCCACTTT
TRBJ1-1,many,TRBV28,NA,CASSSAGRENTEAFF,TGTGCCAGCAGTTCCGCCGGACGGGAGAACACTGAAGCTTTCTTT
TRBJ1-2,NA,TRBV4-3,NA,CASSQDVVRRSYTF,TGCGCCAGCAGCCAAGATGTAGTGCGGCGGAGCTACACCTTC